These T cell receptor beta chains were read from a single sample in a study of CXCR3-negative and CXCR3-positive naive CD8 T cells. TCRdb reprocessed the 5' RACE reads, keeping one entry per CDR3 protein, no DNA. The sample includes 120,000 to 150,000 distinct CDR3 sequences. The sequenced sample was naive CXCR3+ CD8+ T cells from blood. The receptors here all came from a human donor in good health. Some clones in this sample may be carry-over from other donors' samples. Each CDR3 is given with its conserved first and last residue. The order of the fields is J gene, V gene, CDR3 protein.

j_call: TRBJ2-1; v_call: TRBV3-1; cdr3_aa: CASSQGFYPTYNEQFF
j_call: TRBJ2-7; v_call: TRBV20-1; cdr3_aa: CSADLEGGGSYEQYF
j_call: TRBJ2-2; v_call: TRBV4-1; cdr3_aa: CASSQAQGNTGELFF
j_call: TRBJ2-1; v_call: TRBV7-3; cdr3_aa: CASSLYPGLGDNEQFF
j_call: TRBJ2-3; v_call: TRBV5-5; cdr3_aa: CASTFLAGVADTQYF
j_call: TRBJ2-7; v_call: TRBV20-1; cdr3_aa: CSARDRVSGSSYEQYF
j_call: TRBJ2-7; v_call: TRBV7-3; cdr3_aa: CASSLYPGTYEQYF
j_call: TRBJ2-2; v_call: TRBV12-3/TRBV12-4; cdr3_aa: CASSPGLAGIGELFF
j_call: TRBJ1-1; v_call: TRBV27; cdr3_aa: CASTYAGGIAEAFF
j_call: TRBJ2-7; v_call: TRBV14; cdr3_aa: CASSQEWGALYEQYF
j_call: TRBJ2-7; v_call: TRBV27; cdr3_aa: CASSTSDEIGEQYF
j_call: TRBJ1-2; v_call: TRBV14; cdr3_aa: CASSPGLLYGYTF
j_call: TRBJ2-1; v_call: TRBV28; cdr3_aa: CASSMTSGSDNEQFF
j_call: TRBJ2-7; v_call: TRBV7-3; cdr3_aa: CVSSEGLAGGEQYF
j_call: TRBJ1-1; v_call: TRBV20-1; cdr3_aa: CSARGPGFRVDTEAFF
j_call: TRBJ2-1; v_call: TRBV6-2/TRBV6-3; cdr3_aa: CASSPRDTYNDQLF
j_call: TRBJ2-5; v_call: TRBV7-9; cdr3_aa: CASSQRLAGSLAETQYF
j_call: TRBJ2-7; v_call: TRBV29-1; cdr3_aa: CSVVDGRNSYEQYF
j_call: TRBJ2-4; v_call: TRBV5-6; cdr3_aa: CASSFARGAQDIQYF
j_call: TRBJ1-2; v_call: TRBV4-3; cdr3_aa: CASSPGHSYGYTF
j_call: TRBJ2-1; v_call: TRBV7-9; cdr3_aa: CASSLTHERGNEQFF
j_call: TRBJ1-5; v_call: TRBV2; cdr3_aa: CASSDRLNQPQHF
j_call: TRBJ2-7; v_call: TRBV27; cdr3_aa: CASRPGLAVSYEQYF
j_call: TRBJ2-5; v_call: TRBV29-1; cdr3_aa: CSVELADYQETQYF
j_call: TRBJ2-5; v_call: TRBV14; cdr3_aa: CASSPGIWETQYF
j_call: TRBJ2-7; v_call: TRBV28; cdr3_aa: CASSFAPGGPGEQYF
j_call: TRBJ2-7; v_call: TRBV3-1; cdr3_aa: CASSQEPLSYEQYF
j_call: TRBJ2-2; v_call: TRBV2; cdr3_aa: CASSDQSLGAGELFF
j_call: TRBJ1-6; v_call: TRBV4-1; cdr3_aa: CASSPLSGGYNSPLHF
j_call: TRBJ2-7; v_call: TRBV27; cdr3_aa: CASSLGDAYEQYF
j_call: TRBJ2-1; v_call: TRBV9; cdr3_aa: CASSVPGFEQFF
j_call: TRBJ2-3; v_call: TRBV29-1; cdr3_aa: CSVAGTFEGTDTQYF
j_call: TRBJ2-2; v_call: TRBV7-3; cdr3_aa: CASSLLDTGELFF
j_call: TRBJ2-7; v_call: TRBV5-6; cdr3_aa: CASSWTVLGEQYF
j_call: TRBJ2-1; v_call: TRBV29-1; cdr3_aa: CSVEASSSYNEQFF
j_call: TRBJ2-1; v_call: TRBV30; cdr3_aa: CAWSSSGYNEQFF
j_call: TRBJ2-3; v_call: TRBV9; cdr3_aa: CASSPPVGRGAPDTQYF
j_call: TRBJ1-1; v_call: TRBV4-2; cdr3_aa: CASTNARGATEAFF
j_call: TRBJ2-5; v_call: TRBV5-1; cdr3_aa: CASSFSGETETQYF
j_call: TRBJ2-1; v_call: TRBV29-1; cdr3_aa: CSVEAEQGINNEQFF
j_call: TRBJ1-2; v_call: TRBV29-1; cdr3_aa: CSVDTLMTYGYTF
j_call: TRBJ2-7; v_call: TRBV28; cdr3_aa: CASSYRGLISYEQYF
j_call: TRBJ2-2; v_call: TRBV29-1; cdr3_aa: CSVEDTGELFF
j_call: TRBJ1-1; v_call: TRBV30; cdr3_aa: CAWSVLVGSEAFF
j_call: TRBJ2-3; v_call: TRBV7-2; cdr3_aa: CASSPRDKTDTQYF
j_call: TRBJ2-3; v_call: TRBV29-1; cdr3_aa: CSVEDLAGITDTQYF
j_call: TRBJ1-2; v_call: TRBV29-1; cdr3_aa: CSVGTDYGYTF
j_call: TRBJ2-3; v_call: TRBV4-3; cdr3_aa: CASSQDVSSPDTQYF
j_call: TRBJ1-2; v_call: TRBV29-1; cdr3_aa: CSAAGTGHGYTF
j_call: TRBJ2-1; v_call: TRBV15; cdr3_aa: CATSRGSSGGHEQFF
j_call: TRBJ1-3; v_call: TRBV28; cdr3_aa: CASRYTAISGNTIYF
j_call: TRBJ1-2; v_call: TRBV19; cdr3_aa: CASNPGPNYGYTF
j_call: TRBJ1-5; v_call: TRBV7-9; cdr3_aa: CASSSEGHELDQPQHF
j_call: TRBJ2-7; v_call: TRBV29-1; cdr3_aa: CSVEDRDSYEQYF
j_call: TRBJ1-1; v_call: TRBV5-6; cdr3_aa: CASSSGTPEAFF
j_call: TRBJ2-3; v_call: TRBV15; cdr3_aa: CATSRDGVIAGDTQYF